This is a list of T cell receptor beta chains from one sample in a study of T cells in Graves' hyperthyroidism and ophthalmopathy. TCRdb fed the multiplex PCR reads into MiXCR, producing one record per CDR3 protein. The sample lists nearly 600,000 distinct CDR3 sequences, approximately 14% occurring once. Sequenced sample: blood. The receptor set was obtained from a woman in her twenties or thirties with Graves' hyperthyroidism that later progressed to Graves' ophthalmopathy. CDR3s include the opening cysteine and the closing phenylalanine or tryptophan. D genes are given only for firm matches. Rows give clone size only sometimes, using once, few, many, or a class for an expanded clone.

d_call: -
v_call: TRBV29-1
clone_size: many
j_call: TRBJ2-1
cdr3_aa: CSGGAGEGEQFF
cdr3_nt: TGCAGCGGGGGGGCAGGGGAGGGTGAGCAGTTCTTC

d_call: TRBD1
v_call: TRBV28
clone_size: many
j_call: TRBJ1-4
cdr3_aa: CASSRTGLDREKLFF
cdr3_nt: TGTGCCAGCAGCCGGACAGGTTTAGATCGGGAAAAACTGTTTTTT

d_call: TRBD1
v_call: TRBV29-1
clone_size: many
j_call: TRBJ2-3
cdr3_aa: CSMPGDRGDTQYF
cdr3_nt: TGCAGCATGCCGGGCGACAGGGGAGATACGCAGTATTTT

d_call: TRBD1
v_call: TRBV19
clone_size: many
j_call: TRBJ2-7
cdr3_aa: CASSQTGGGYEQYF
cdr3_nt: TGTGCCAGTAGTCAGACAGGGGGCGGATACGAGCAGTACTTC

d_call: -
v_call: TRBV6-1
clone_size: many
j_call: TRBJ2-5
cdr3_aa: CATTPNWARGTQYF
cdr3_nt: TGTGCCACCACCCCCAATTGGGCAAGAGGGACCCAGTACTTC

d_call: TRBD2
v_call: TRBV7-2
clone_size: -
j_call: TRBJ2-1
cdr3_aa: CASRGAGGPNEQFF
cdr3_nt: TGTGCCAGTCGGGGAGCGGGAGGACCCAATGAGCAGTTCTTC

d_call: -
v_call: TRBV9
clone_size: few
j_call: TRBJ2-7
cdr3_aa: CASSPAGDRSYEQYF
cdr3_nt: TGTGCCAGCAGCCCAGCGGGGGACAGGAGCTACGAGCAGTACTTC

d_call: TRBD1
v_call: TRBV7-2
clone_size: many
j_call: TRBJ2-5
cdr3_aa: CATAPGGAQETQYF
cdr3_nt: TGTGCCACGGCCCCAGGGGGAGCTCAAGAGACCCAGTACTTC

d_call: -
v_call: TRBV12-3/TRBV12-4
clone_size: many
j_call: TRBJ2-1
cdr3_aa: CASSFGSTISYNEQFF
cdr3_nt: TGTGCCAGCAGTTTTGGCAGCACAATCTCCTACAATGAGCAGTTCTTC

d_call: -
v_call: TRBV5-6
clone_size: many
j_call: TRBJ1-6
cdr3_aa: CASSLTGTPNSPLHF
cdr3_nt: TGTGCCAGCAGCTTGACCGGCACTCCCAATTCACCCCTCCACTTT

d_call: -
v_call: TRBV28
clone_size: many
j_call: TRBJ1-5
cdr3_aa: CASSLGTGAAPQHF
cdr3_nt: TGTGCCAGCAGTTTAGGAACGGGTGCCGCGCCCCAGCATTTT

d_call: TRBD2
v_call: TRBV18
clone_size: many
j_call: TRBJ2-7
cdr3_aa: CASSPGTNSYEQYF
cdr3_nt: TGTGCCAGCTCACCAGGGACTAACTCCTACGAGCAGTACTTC

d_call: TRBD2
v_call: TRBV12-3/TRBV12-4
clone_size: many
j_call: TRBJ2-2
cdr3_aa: CASSLPLGLALNTGELFF
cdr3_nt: TGTGCCAGCAGTTTACCCCTGGGACTAGCCCTGAACACCGGGGAGCTGTTTTTT

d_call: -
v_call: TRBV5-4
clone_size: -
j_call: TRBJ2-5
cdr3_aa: CASSLWSGETQYF
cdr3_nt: TGTGCCAGCAGCTTGTGGAGTGGAGAGACCCAGTACTTC

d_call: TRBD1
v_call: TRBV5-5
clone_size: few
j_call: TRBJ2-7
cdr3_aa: CASSWGQSNNYEQYF
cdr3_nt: TGTGCCAGCAGCTGGGGACAGAGCAACAACTACGAGCAGTACTTC

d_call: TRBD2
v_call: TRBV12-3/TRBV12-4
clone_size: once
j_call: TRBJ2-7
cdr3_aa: CASSYGLAGDSGNYEQYF
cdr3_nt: TGTGCCAGCAGTTACGGACTAGCGGGAGATTCGGGGAACTACGAGCAGTACTTC

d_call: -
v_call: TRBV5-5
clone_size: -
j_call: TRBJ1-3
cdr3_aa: CASSLYPSSGNTIYF
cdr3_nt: TGTGCCAGCAGCTTGTACCCCTCCTCTGGAAACACCATATATTTT

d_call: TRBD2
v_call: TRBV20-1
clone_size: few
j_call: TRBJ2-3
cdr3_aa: CSANGAGPTDTQYF
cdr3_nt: TGCAGTGCTAACGGAGCGGGACCTACAGATACGCAGTATTTT

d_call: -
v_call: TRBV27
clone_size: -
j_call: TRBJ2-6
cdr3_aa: CASSPLGGQKSPGANVLTF
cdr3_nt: TGTGCCAGCAGTCCCCTCGGTGGACAGAAAAGCCCTGGGGCCAACGTCCTGACTTTC

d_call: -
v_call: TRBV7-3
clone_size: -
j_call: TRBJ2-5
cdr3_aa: CASSLTLGGFETQYF
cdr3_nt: TGTGCCAGCAGCTTAACTTTGGGGGGCTTCGAGACCCAGTACTTC

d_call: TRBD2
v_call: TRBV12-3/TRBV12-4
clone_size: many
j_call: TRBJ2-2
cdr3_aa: CASRGLAGSNGELFF
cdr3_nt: TGTGCCAGCAGGGGACTAGCGGGATCGAACGGGGAGCTGTTTTTT

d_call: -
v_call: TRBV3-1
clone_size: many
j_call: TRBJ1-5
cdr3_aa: CASSPGAGSQPQHF
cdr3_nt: TGTGCCAGCAGCCCGGGAGCAGGTAGTCAGCCCCAGCATTTT

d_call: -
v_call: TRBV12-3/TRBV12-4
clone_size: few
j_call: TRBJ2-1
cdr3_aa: CAGTAGYLDNEQFF
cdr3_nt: TGTGCCGGGACCGCGGGGTACCTTGACAATGAGCAGTTCTTC

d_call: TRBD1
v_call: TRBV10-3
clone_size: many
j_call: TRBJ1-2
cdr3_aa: CASTGEKGYGYTF
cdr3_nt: TGTGCCAGTACAGGGGAGAAGGGCTATGGCTACACCTTC

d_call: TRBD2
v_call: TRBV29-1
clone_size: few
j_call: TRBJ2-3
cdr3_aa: CSVEASGSITDTQYF
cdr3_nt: TGCAGCGTTGAGGCTAGCGGGAGTATAACAGATACGCAGTATTTT

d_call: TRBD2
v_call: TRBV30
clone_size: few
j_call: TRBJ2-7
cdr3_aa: CACYFPGLADTYEQYF
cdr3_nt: TGTGCCTGCTACTTCCCGGGACTAGCGGATACCTACGAGCAGTACTTC

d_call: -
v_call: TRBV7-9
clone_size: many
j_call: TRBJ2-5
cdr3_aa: CASSLEIWAGQETQYF
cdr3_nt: TGTGCCAGCAGCTTAGAAATTTGGGCAGGGCAGGAGACCCAGTACTTC

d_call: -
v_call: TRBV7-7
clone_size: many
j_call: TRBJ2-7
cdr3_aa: CASSLRVRASRYEQYF
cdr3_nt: TGTGCTAGCAGCTTACGAGTCCGGGCTAGCCGCTACGAGCAGTACTTC

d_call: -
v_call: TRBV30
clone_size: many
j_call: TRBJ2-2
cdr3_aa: CAWSLASNTGELFF
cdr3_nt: TGTGCCTGGAGCTTAGCGTCGAACACCGGGGAGCTGTTTTTT

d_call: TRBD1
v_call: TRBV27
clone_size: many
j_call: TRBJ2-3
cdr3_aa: CASGTGVNTDTQYF
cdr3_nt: TGTGCCAGCGGGACAGGGGTTAACACAGATACGCAGTATTTT

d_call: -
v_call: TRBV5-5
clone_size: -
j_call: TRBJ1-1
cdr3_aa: CASSGRGAATEAFF
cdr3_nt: TGTGCCAGCAGCGGCCGGGGGGCGGCCACTGAAGCTTTCTTT

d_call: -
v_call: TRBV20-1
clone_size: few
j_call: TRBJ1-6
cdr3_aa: CSATQGFFDSPLHF
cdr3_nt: TGCAGTGCTACCCAGGGGTTTTTTGATTCACCCCTCCACTTT

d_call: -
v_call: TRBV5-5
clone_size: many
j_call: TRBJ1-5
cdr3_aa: CASSWGEELNNQPQHF
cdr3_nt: TGTGCCAGCAGCTGGGGGGAGGAATTGAACAATCAGCCCCAGCATTTT

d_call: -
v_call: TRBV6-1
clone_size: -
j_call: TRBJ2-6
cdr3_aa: CASSRFGATGANVLTF
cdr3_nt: TGTGCCAGCAGTAGATTCGGGGCCACTGGGGCCAACGTCCTGACTTTC

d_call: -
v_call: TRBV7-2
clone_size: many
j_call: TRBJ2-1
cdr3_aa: CASSGRLGEQFF
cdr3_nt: TGTGCCAGCAGCGGCCGTCTGGGGGAGCAGTTCTTC

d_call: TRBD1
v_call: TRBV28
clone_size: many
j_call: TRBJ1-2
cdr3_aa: CASSWGQNYGYTF
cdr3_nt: TGTGCCAGCAGTTGGGGACAGAACTATGGCTACACCTTC

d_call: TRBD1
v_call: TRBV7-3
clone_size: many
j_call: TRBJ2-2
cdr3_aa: CASSLPIGTGGAGELFF
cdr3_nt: TGTGCCAGCAGTCTCCCCATTGGGACAGGAGGGGCCGGGGAGCTGTTTTTT

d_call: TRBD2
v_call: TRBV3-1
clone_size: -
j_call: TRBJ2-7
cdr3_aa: CASSQISGTSFSEQYF
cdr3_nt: TGTGCCAGCAGCCAAATTTCGGGGACTAGTTTCAGCGAGCAGTACTTC

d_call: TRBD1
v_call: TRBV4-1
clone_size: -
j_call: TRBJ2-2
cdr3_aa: CASSQDQGVNTGELFF
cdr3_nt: TGCGCCAGCAGCCAAGATCAGGGGGTCAACACCGGGGAGCTGTTTTTT

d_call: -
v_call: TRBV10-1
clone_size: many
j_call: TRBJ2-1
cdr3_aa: CASSEDANNEQFF
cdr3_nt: TGCGCCAGCAGTGAAGACGCCAACAATGAGCAGTTCTTC

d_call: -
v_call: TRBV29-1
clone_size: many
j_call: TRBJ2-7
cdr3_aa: CSVVRSGRAYEQYF
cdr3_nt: TGCAGCGTTGTTCGCTCAGGGAGAGCCTACGAGCAGTACTTC

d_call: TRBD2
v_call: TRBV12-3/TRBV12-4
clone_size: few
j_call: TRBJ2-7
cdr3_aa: CASSTLAGGHSYEQYF
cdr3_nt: TGTGCCAGCAGTACTCTAGCGGGTGGTCACTCCTACGAGCAGTACTTC

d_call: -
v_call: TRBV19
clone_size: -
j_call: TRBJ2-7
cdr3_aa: CASSSNLDVYEQYF
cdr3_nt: TGTGCCAGTAGTTCCAACCTCGACGTCTACGAGCAGTACTTC

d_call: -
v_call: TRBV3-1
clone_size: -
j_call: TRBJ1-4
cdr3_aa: CASSPLRGFEKLFF
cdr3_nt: TGTGCCAGCAGCCCCCTGAGGGGGTTTGAAAAACTGTTTTTT

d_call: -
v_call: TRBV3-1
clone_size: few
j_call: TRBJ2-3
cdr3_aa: CASSQAPQSSTDTQYF
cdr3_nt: TGTGCCAGCAGCCAAGCCCCACAGAGTAGCACAGATACGCAGTATTTT

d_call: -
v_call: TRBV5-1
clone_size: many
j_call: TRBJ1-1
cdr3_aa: CASSLAPVLSEAFF
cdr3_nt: TGCGCCAGCAGCTTGGCCCCTGTCCTCAGTGAAGCTTTCTTT

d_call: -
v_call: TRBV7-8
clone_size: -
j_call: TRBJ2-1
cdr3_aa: CASSPRAPYNEQFF
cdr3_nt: TGTGCCAGCAGCCCGCGGGCCCCGTACAATGAGCAGTTCTTC

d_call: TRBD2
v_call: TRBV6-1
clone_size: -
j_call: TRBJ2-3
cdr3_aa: CASRGASGRSDTQYF
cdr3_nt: TGTGCCAGCAGGGGCGCTAGCGGGAGGTCAGATACGCAGTATTTT

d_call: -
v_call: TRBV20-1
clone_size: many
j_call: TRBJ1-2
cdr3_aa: CSAREARLDYGYTF
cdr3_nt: TGCAGTGCTAGAGAGGCTCGACTGGACTATGGCTACACCTTC

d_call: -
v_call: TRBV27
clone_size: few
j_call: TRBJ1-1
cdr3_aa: CASKTLNTEAFF
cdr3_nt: TGTGCCAGTAAAACCCTCAACACTGAAGCTTTCTTT

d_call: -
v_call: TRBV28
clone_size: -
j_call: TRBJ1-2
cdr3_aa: CASSFIGYGYTF
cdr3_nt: TGTGCCAGCAGTTTTATCGGCTATGGCTACACCTTC

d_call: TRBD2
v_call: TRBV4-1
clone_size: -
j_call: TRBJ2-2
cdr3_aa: CASSQDYGNSGRANTGELFF
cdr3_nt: TGCGCCAGCAGCCAAGATTACGGGAATAGCGGGAGGGCCAACACCGGGGAGCTGTTTTTT

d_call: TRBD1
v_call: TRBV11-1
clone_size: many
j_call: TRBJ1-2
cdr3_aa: CASSTTGTAIGYTF
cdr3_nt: TGTGCCAGCAGCACAACCGGGACAGCGATTGGCTACACCTTC

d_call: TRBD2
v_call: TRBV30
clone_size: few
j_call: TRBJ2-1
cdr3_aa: CAWEPGLGNNEQFF
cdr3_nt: TGTGCCTGGGAACCGGGACTAGGTAACAATGAGCAGTTCTTC

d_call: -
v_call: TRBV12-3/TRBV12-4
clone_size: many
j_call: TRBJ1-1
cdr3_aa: CASSYGGQGTEAFF
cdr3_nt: TGTGCCAGCAGTTATGGTGGGCAGGGGACTGAAGCTTTCTTT

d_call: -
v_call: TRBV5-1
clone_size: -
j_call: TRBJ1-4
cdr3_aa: CASSLAPLRSGHEKLFF
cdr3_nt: TGCGCCAGCAGCTTGGCTCCTCTACGGAGCGGCCATGAAAAACTGTTTTTT

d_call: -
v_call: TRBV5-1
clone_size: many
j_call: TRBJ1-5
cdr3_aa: CASSLEPVNTNQPQHF
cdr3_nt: TGCGCCAGCAGCTTGGAGCCGGTCAACACAAATCAGCCCCAGCATTTT

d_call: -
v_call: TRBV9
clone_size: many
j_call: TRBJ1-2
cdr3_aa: CASKKGLFSVYTF
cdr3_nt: TGTGCCAGCAAGAAAGGCTTGTTCAGTGTCTACACCTTC

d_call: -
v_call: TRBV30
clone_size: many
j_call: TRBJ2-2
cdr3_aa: CAWSVHGELFF
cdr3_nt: TGTGCCTGGAGTGTACACGGGGAGCTGTTTTTT